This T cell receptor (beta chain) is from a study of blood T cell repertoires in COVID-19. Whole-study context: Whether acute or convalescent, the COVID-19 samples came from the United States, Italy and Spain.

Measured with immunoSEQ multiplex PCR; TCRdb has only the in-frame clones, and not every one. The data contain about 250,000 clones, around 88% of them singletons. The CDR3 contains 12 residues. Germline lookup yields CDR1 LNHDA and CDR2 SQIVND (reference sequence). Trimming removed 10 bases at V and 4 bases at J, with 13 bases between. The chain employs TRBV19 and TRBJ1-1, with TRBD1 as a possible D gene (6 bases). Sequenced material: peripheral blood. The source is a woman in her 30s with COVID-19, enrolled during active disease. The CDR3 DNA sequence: TGTGCCACTACAGGGTTCGTCACTGAAGCTTTCTTT. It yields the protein CATTGFVTEAFF.